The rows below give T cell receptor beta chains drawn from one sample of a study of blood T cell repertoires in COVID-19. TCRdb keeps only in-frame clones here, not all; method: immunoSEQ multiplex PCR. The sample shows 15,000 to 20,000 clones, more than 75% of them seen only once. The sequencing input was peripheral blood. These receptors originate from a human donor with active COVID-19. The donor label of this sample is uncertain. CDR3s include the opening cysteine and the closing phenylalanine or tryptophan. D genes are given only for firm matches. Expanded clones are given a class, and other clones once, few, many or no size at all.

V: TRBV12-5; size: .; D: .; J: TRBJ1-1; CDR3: CASGRGMNTEAFF; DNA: TGTGCTAGTGGGAGGGGGATGAACACTGAAGCTTTCTTT
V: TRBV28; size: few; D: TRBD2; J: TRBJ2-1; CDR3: CATNDGASGRAEQFF; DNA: TGTGCCACCAATGACGGAGCTAGCGGGAGGGCCGAGCAGTTCTTC
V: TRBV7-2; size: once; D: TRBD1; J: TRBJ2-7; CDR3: CASSSLTTGGEQYF; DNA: TGTGCCAGCAGCTCACTGACAACAGGGGGCGAGCAGTACTTC
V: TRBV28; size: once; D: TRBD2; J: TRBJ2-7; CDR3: CASMGLGTYEQYF; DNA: TGTGCCAGCATGGGACTAGGCACCTACGAGCAGTACTTC
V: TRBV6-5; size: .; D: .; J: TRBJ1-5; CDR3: CASSYAGSGNQPQHF; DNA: TGTGCCAGCAGTTACGCAGGGTCCGGCAATCAGCCCCAGCATTTT
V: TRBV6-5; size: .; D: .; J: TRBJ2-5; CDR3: CASRRQGLQETQYF; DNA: TGTGCCAGCAGGCGCCAGGGCCTCCAAGAGACCCAGTACTTC
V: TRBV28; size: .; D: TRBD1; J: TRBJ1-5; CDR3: CASSSGNSRTGFQPQHF; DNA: TGTGCCAGCAGTTCGGGTAATAGCCGGACAGGGTTCCAGCCCCAGCATTTT
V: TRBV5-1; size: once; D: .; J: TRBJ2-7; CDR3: CASSPGLDSYEQYF; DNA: TGCGCCAGCAGCCCCGGACTGGATTCCTACGAGCAGTACTTC
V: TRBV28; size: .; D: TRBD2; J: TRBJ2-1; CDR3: CASSGTSGNSYNEQFF; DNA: TGTGCCAGCAGTGGCACTAGCGGGAACTCCTACAATGAGCAGTTCTTC
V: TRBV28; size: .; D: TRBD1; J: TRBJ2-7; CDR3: CASSSSFNRGPEQYF; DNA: TGTGCCAGCAGTTCTTCCTTTAACAGGGGGCCCGAGCAGTACTTC
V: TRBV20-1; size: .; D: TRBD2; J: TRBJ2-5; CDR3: CSASGGEETQYF; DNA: TGCAGTGCTAGTGGGGGGGAAGAGACCCAGTACTTC
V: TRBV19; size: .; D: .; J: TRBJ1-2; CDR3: CASSDNRLTNYGYTF; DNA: TGTGCCAGTAGTGATAACAGGTTGACTAACTATGGCTACACCTTC
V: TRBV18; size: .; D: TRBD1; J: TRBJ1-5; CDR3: CASATGGGNQPQHF; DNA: TGTGCCAGTGCGACAGGGGGAGGCAATCAGCCCCAGCATTTT
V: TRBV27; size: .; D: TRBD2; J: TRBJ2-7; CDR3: CASSLGGGSSQYF; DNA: TGTGCCAGCAGTTTAGGGGGGGGGTCTTCGCAGTACTTC
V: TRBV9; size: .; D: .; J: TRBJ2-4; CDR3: CASSVGDGRSGEQNIQYF; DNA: TGTGCCAGCAGCGTAGGGGATGGGAGGAGTGGGGAGCAAAACATTCAGTACTTC
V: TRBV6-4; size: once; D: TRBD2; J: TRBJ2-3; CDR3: CASSDRTSGVDTQYF; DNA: TGTGCCAGCAGTGATCGGACTAGCGGGGTCGATACGCAGTATTTT
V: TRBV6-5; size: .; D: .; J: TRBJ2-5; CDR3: CASSYEWQETQYF; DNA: TGTGCCAGCAGTTACGAGTGGCAAGAGACCCAGTACTTC
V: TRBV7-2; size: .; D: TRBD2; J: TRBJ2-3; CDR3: CASSPKGSGRGRSTDTQYF; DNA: TGTGCCAGCAGCCCCAAGGGAAGCGGGAGGGGACGTAGCACAGATACGCAGTATTTT
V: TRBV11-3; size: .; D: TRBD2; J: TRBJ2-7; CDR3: CASSGGTSGRSEQYF; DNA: TGTGCCAGCAGCGGAGGGACTAGCGGGAGGAGCGAGCAGTACTTC
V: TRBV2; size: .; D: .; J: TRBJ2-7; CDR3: CASREQGNEQYF; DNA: TGTGCCAGCCGGGAACAAGGCAACGAGCAGTACTTC
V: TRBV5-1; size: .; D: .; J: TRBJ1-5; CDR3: CASTEGGGNQPQHF; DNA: TGCGCCAGCACCGAGGGGGGGGGCAATCAGCCCCAGCATTTT
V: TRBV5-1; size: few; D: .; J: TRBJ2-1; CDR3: CASSRNRADEQFF; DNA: TGCGCCAGCAGCCGAAACAGGGCCGATGAGCAGTTCTTC
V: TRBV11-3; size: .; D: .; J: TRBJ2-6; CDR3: CASSLEGAGVESGANVLTF; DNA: TGTGCCAGCAGCTTAGAGGGAGCAGGGGTTGAATCTGGGGCCAACGTCCTGACTTTC
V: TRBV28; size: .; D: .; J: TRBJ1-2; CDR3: CASSPQPSYGYTF; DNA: TGTGCCAGCAGTCCCCAACCGAGCTATGGCTACACCTTC
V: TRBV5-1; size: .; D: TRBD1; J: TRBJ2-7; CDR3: CASSLSGTGDEQYF; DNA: TGCGCCAGCAGCTTATCCGGGACAGGGGACGAGCAGTACTTC
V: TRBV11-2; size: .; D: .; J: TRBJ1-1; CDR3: CASSPRDMNTEAFF; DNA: TGTGCCAGCAGCCCCAGGGATATGAACACTGAAGCTTTCTTT
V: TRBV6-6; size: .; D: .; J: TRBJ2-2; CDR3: CASSVQEGAGELFF; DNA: TGTGCCAGCAGTGTCCAAGAAGGGGCCGGGGAGCTGTTTTTT
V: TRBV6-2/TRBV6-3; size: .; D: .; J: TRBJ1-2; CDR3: CASSYGEFGASIVYGYTF; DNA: TGTGCCAGCAGTTACGGGGAGTTCGGAGCCTCCATTGTTTATGGCTACACCTTC
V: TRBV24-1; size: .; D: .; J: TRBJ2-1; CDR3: CATSDRLNEQFF; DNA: TGTGCCACCAGTGATCGACTGAATGAGCAGTTCTTC
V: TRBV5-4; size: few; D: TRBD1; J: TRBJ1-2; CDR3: CASLTGGRNNYGYTF; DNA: TGTGCCAGTTTGACAGGGGGCCGTAATAACTATGGCTACACCTTC
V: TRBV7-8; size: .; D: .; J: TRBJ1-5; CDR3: CASSLAGRGSNQPQHF; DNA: TGTGCCAGCAGCTTAGCGGGCAGGGGCAGCAATCAGCCCCAGCATTTT
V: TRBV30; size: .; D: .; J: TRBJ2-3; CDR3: CAGRTGVSTDTQYF; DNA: TGTGCCGGGCGGACGGGGGTAAGCACAGATACGCAGTATTTT
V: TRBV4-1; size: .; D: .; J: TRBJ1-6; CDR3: CASSQGNIQGSPLHF; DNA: TGCGCCAGCAGCCAAGGAAATATACAGGGAAGCCCCCTCCACTTT
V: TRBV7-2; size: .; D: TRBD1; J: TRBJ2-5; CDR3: CASSRDREQETQYF; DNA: TGTGCCAGCAGCCGCGACAGGGAACAAGAGACCCAGTACTTC
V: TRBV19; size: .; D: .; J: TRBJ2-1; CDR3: CAREDSSDNEQFF; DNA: TGTGCCAGGGAGGACTCGAGCGACAATGAGCAGTTCTTC
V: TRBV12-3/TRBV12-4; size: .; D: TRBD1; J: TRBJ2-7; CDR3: CASSWPGGLEQYF; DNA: TGTGCCAGCAGTTGGCCAGGGGGCCTGGAGCAGTACTTC
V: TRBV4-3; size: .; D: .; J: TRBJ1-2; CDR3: CASSQDTYGGYTF; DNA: TGCGCCAGCAGCCAAGACACCTACGGGGGCTACACCTTC
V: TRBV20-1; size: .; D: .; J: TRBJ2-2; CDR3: CSASPPGTGELFF; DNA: TGCAGTGCTAGTCCCCCGGGCACCGGGGAGCTGTTTTTT
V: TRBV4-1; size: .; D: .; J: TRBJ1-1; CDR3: CASSQGNDGREAFF; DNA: TGCGCCAGCAGCCAGGGGAACGACGGGAGGGAAGCTTTCTTT
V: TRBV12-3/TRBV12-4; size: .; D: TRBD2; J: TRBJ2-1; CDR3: CASSPRLAGFFF; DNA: TGTGCCAGCAGTCCCCGACTAGCGGGCTTTTTCTTC
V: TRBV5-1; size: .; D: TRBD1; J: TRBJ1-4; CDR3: CASSLSGGNEKLFF; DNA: TGCGCCAGCAGCTTGTCAGGGGGCAATGAAAAACTGTTTTTT
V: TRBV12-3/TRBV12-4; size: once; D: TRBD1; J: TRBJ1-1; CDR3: CASRDRREAFF; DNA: TGTGCCAGCCGGGACAGGCGGGAAGCTTTCTTT
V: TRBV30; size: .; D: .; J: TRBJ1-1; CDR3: CAWSHSEAFF; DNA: TGTGCCTGGAGTCATTCTGAAGCTTTCTTT
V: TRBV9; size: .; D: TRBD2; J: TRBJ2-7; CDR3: CASSVDGGGSYEQYF; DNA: TGTGCCAGCAGCGTAGACGGGGGGGGCTCCTACGAGCAGTACTTC
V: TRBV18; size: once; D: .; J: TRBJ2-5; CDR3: CASSPPTSQETQYF; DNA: TGTGCCAGCTCACCGCCGACTAGTCAAGAGACCCAGTACTTC
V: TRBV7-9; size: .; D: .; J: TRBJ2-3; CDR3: CASSLNQGLDTQYF; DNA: TGTGCCAGCAGCTTAAATCAGGGTCTAGATACGCAGTATTTT
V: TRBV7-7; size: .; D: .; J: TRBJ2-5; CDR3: CASSLEGDGTQYF; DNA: TGTGCTAGCAGCTTAGAAGGGGATGGGACCCAGTACTTC
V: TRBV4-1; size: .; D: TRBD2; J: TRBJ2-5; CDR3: CASSQDSRGSGRVVVETQYF; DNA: TGCGCCAGCAGCCAAGATAGTAGGGGTAGCGGGAGAGTCGTAGTGGAGACCCAGTACTTC
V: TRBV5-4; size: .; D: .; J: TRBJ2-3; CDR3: CASRGGARNTQYF; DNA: TGTGCCAGCCGAGGGGGGGCCCGGAATACGCAGTATTTT
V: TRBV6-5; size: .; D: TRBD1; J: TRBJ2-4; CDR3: CASSSPGQGNIQYF; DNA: TGTGCCAGCAGTTCCCCGGGACAGGGGAACATTCAGTACTTC
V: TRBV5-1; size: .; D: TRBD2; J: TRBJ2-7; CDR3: CASSLGWGGNPYEQYF; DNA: TGCGCCAGCAGCTTGGGCTGGGGGGGGAACCCCTACGAGCAGTACTTC
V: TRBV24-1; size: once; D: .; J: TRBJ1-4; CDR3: CATSVTGNEKLFF; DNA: TGTGCCACCAGTGTAACGGGGAATGAAAAACTGTTTTTT
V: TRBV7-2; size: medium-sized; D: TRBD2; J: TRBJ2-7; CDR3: CASSSTSGGYEQYF; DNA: TGTGCCAGCAGCTCTACTAGCGGAGGCTACGAGCAGTACTTC
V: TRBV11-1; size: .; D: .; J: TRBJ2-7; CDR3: CASSPVGGAYEQYF; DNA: TGTGCCAGCAGCCCCGTAGGGGGAGCCTACGAGCAGTACTTC
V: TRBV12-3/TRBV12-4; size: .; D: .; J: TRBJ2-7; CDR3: CASSPIAYEQYF; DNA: TGTGCCAGCAGTCCCATAGCCTACGAGCAGTACTTC
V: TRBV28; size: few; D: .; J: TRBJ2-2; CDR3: CASMREAGELFF; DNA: TGTGCCAGCATGAGGGAGGCCGGGGAGCTGTTTTTT
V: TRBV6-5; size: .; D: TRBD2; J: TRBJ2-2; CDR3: CASKVLAGAAGELFF; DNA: TGTGCCAGCAAGGTACTAGCGGGAGCGGCCGGGGAGCTGTTTTTT
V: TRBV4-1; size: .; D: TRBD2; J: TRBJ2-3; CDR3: CASSQDRKVAGAHKSDTQYF; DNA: TGCGCCAGCAGCCAAGATCGAAAGGTAGCGGGGGCCCACAAATCGGATACGCAGTATTTT
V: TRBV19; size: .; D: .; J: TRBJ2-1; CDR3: CASTPLVQSSYNEQFF; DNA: TGTGCCAGTACCCCACTAGTTCAGAGCTCCTACAATGAGCAGTTCTTC